This T cell receptor (beta chain) was captured by sequencing in a study of T cells expressing NK-cell markers. Study observations and caveats: A range of about 1.0-8% of CD8+ T cells consisted of dominant NKG2C+ clonotypes in about six donors.

The CDR3 spans 13 residues. Germline V gives CDR1 MNHEY, CDR2 SVGEGT. On this clonotype: What it binds is unknown.

With UMIs, 5'RACE template switching was used to make TCR beta cDNA. TCRdb reprocessed the 5' RACE reads and stores each CDR3 protein as one record, lacking DNA. This table lists roughly 350,000 distinct CDR3 sequences. The sequencing input was blood T cells: a sorted CD56 or NKG2C T cell subset, CD4+ or CD8+ T cells, or bulk PBMC T cells (not recorded which). V gene TRBV6-2 or TRBV6-3 combines with J gene TRBJ1-2. The receptor was derived from a man aged 18-69 years in good health. This CDR3 is CASSYQGLWGYTF.